These T cell receptor beta chains were read from a single sample in a study of T-cell memory formation after mild COVID-19. One entry per CDR3 protein results from TCRdb running MiXCR on the 5' RACE reads. The table includes about 240,000 distinct CDR3 sequences, 8.5% to 9.5% detected once. Specimen: PBMCs or a T cell subset sorted from them (not recorded which). Receptors were obtained from a man younger than 35 who had mild COVID-19 (a few samples of this study predate the infection). Cell type and time point are not known. Each CDR3 is given with its conserved first and last residue. D genes are given only for firm matches. For some rows the clone size is stated as once, few or many, or as a class when expanded; others skip it.

many TRBJ2-5 - TRBV7-9 TGTGCCAGCAGCTGGGGGCCGGGGGGAGAGACCCAGTACTTC CASSWGPGGETQYF
- TRBJ1-5 - TRBV4-2 TGTGCCAGCAGCCATCGGGACAGCAATCAGCCCCAGCATTTT CASSHRDSNQPQHF
few TRBJ1-3 - TRBV3-1 TGTGCCAGCAGCCAAGAAGGCGGACACTACTCTGGAAACACCATATATTTT CASSQEGGHYSGNTIYF
few TRBJ2-3 TRBD2 TRBV4-3 TGCGCCAGCAGCCAAGATCGGGCGGGGGGGCTTCCAGATACGCAGTATTTT CASSQDRAGGLPDTQYF
- TRBJ1-6 - TRBV20-1 TGCAGTGCTAGTAAGGGGCTCAATAATTCACCCCTCCACTTT CSASKGLNNSPLHF
few TRBJ1-2 - TRBV6-5 TGTGCCGTTCACGCCAGGAAAAACTATGGCTACACCTTC CAVHARKNYGYTF
- TRBJ2-7 - TRBV5-5 TGTGCCAGCAGCTGGGGGGTAAAGACCTCCTACGAGCAGTACTTC CASSWGVKTSYEQYF
- TRBJ2-7 - TRBV5-1 TGCGCCAGCAGCTTGGCTCCACAGGGACCCTACGAGCAGTACTTC CASSLAPQGPYEQYF
many TRBJ1-2 - TRBV6-6 TGTGCCAGCAGTTACGACCCGACTATCGACTATGGCTACACCTTC CASSYDPTIDYGYTF
- TRBJ1-1 - TRBV3-1 TGTGCCAGCAGCCAAGATCAAGGGACTGAAGCTTTCTTT CASSQDQGTEAFF
few TRBJ2-3 TRBD1 TRBV5-1 TGCGCCAGCAGCACGGGACAGGGGGTAGATACGCAGTATTTT CASSTGQGVDTQYF
many TRBJ2-1 TRBD2 TRBV5-6 TGTGCCAGCAGCTCGGGACTAGCGGGGTACAATGAGCAGTTCTTC CASSSGLAGYNEQFF
- TRBJ2-3 TRBD2 TRBV10-3 TGTGCCATCAGTGAGCCAACTAGCGGGGTCATTGCAGATACGCAGTATTTT CAISEPTSGVIADTQYF
- TRBJ2-3 - TRBV5-6 TGTGCCAGCAGCTCGACAGGAGATTTCACAGATACGCAGTATTTT CASSSTGDFTDTQYF
many TRBJ2-5 - TRBV18 TGTGCCAGCTCCTCGTCGGGGGTCGAAGAGACCCAGTACTTC CASSSSGVEETQYF
many TRBJ1-1 TRBD1 TRBV7-3 TGTGCCAGCAGCCTGACAGGGGTGAGCACTGAAGCTTTCTTT CASSLTGVSTEAFF
- TRBJ1-2 TRBD1 TRBV7-8 TGTGCCAGCAGCTCAGACAGGGCCGGAGGCTACACCTTC CASSSDRAGGYTF
few TRBJ1-3 - TRBV5-4 TGTGCCAGCAGCGATTACAGCTCTGGAAACACCATATATTTT CASSDYSSGNTIYF
- TRBJ2-3 - TRBV7-2 TGTGCCAGCACCCCGGGGAGAAGGGCCCCCACAGATACGCAGTATTTT CASTPGRRAPTDTQYF
- TRBJ2-4 - TRBV9 TGTGCCAGCAGCGCACCCACGGACGGGGACATTCAGTACTTC CASSAPTDGDIQYF
- TRBJ1-1 - TRBV7-2 TGTGCCAGCAGCCGAGGGAAATCAACTGAAGCTTTCTTT CASSRGKSTEAFF
few TRBJ1-5 TRBD1 TRBV24-1 TGTGCCACCAGTGACACCGGACAGGGGCTCAATCAGCCCCAGCATTTT CATSDTGQGLNQPQHF
few TRBJ1-2 TRBD1 TRBV20-1 TGCAGTGCTAGAGACCCACAGGGGACGCGGGGCTACACCTTC CSARDPQGTRGYTF
- TRBJ2-4 - TRBV11-2 TGTGCCAGCAACTTAGGGGCCTACACCAAAAACATTCAGTACTTC CASNLGAYTKNIQYF
- TRBJ1-6 - TRBV7-2 TGTGCCAGCAGCTTGGGCCCCACTGATAATTCACCCCTCCACTTT CASSLGPTDNSPLHF
few TRBJ1-1 TRBD1 TRBV20-1 TGCAGTGCTCCCAGGACAGGGGATAACACTGAAGCTTTCTTT CSAPRTGDNTEAFF
- TRBJ1-4 TRBD1 TRBV3-1 TGTGCCAGCAGCCCCTACCGGGACAGGGGGCGAGAAAAACTGTTTTTT CASSPYRDRGREKLFF
- TRBJ2-1 TRBD1 TRBV5-1 TGCGCCAGCAGCTCACAAGGACAGGGTGTGGATGAGCAGTTCTTC CASSSQGQGVDEQFF
few TRBJ2-5 - TRBV7-3 TGTGCCAGCAGCTTAAGTACGGGCGGGACCCAGTACTTC CASSLSTGGTQYF
few TRBJ1-1 - TRBV10-3 TGTGCCAGAAGGACAGCGATGAACACTGAAGCTTTCTTT CARRTAMNTEAFF
few TRBJ2-1 - TRBV6-5 TGTGCCAGCAGTGAAGTTACCTCCAATGAGCAGTTCTTC CASSEVTSNEQFF
- TRBJ2-5 - TRBV29-1 TGCAGCGTTGGTCGGGAGACCCAGTACTTC CSVGRETQYF
few TRBJ2-5 - TRBV7-6 TGTGCCAGCAGCGCCCGATGGGGGACCCAGTACTTC CASSARWGTQYF
- TRBJ2-1 TRBD2 TRBV7-2 TGTGCCAGCAGCTTTAGGCTAGCGGGGGGGCCACATGAGCAGTTCTTC CASSFRLAGGPHEQFF
- TRBJ2-1 TRBD2 TRBV11-2 TGTGCCAGCAGCTTGAGCGGGGTTTACAATGAGCAGTTCTTC CASSLSGVYNEQFF
few TRBJ2-3 TRBD1 TRBV12-3/TRBV12-4 TGTGCCAGCAGGGACAGGGGCCTGCCAGATACGCAGTATTTT CASRDRGLPDTQYF
- TRBJ2-2 - TRBV28 TGTGCCAGCAGTCCATGGGGTCAGGGGAACACCGGGGAGCTGTTTTTT CASSPWGQGNTGELFF
many TRBJ1-2 TRBD1 TRBV5-1 TGCGCCAGCAGCATAGGGGGCGACATTAATGGCTACACCTTC CASSIGGDINGYTF
few TRBJ1-6 TRBD1 TRBV20-1 TGCAGTGCGAGGGGGCCCGGGACAAATTCACCCCTCCACTTT CSARGPGTNSPLHF
- TRBJ2-3 - TRBV4-2 TGTGCCAGCAGCCAGCTGAAGGATACAGATACGCAGTATTTT CASSQLKDTDTQYF
few TRBJ1-2 - TRBV7-3 TGTGCCAGCAGCTTCCGGGTCGGGGGGGACAACTATGGCTACACCTTC CASSFRVGGDNYGYTF
few TRBJ1-6 - TRBV6-1 TGTGCCAGCCTAATGGGGAATTCACCCCTCCACTTT CASLMGNSPLHF
many TRBJ2-4 TRBD2 TRBV11-2 TGTGCCAGCAGCTTATGGAGCGGGGGGGCGAACATTCAGTACTTC CASSLWSGGANIQYF
few TRBJ2-1 - TRBV10-2 TGCGCCAGCAGTGAGTCGCGGGGATCGGATGAGCAGTTCTTC CASSESRGSDEQFF
few TRBJ2-3 - TRBV6-5 TGTGCCAGCAGTTCTCCCTCTCGGGATACGCAGTATTTT CASSSPSRDTQYF
- TRBJ1-3 - TRBV7-3 TGTGCCAGCAGCTTAACGGGTAGAAACACCATATATTTT CASSLTGRNTIYF
- TRBJ2-7 TRBD1 TRBV20-1 TGCAGTGCTAGAGCAAGGGACAGGGAGCTGGAGCAGTACTTC CSARARDRELEQYF
- TRBJ1-1 - TRBV20-1 TGCAGTGCCAAATGGACCCAGAACACTGAAGCTTTCTTT CSAKWTQNTEAFF
few TRBJ1-1 TRBD1 TRBV18 TGTGCCAGCTCACCACGTACAGGGGTAGAGACTGAAGCTTTCTTT CASSPRTGVETEAFF
- TRBJ2-3 TRBD2 TRBV20-1 TGCAGTGCTCCCGGGGGGGCCGGGAACACAGATACGCAGTATTTT CSAPGGAGNTDTQYF
- TRBJ2-5 TRBD1 TRBV5-6 TGTGCCAGCAGCCTTCCCGGGACAGGTGGGGGGCAAGAGACCCAGTACTTC CASSLPGTGGGQETQYF
- TRBJ1-2 - TRBV2 TGTGCCAGCAGTGACTTGCGGGGGGACTATGGCTACACCTTC CASSDLRGDYGYTF
- TRBJ2-5 - TRBV12-3/TRBV12-4 TGTGCCAGCAGTTTAGGGACGACCCAGTACTTC CASSLGTTQYF
- TRBJ1-5 TRBD1 TRBV6-5 TGTGCCAGCACCTCAGGGGGTCGGCATCAGCCCCAGCATTTT CASTSGGRHQPQHF
few TRBJ2-1 TRBD2 TRBV20-1 TGCAGTGCTAGAGTAGCGGGGAGCTCCTACAATGAGCAGTTCTTC CSARVAGSSYNEQFF